Shown below are 28 T cell receptor beta chains from a single sample sequenced in a study of ipilimumab plus nivolumab after autologous stem cell transplantation. Data came from immunoSEQ multiplex PCR; TCRdb stores just in-frame clones and leaves some out. The sample lists about 40,000 clones, 92% seen once, with over 0.85% in the top ten. Sample: PBMCs, taken in a trial of ipilimumab plus nivolumab as post-transplant consolidation. The origin of the receptors is a male donor with multiple myeloma.

This chain uses TRBV19 with TRBJ1-1; 8 bases map to TRBD1. The germline CDR1 and CDR2 sequences are LNHDA and SQIVND (reference sequence). Trimming took 3 bases from V and 5 from J; bases not matched to a gene: 5. CDR3 length equals 14 residues. CDR3 region: CASSIPGGETEAFF. CDR3 DNA: TGTGCCAGTAGTATCCCAGGGGGCGAAACTGAAGCTTTCTTT.

This chain connects TRBV11-1 to TRBJ2-5; 7 bases align to TRBD1. V gave up 1 base and J gave up 9 bases; unmatched junction bases: 5. This CDR3 contains 13 residues. Germline lookup yields CDR1 SGHAT and CDR2 FQDESV (reference sequence). In DNA form, the CDR3 reads TGTGCCAGCAGCTTAGGGACAGGCAACTCCCAGTACTTC. Amino acids: CASSLGTGNSQYF. Complete variable domain (other parts from reference TRBV11-1 and TRBJ2-5): EAEVAQSPRYKITEKSQAVAFWCDPISGHATLYWYRQILGQGPELLVQFQDESVVDDSQLPKDRFSAERLKGVDSTLKIQPAELGDSAMYLCASSLGTGNSQYFGPGTRLLVL.

This chain joins TRBV10-3 and TRBJ2-7; D may be TRBD1 (5 bases). The CDR3 covers 16 residues. V lost 0 bases, J lost 0 bases, and 12 bases lay in between. The germline V gene has CDR1 ENHRY and CDR2 SYGVKD. This chain's CDR3 is CAISESGRASSYEQYF. DNA of the CDR3: TGTGCCATCAGTGAGTCGGGCAGGGCGAGCTCCTACGAGCAGTACTTC.

This chain uses TRBV10-1 with TRBJ1-1; D may be TRBD1 (5 bases). In germline, CDR1 is WNHNN, CDR2 SYGVQD (reference sequence). The CDR3 sequence is 14 residues long. V was pared by 3 bases and J by 3 bases, with 11 bases between. CDR3 residues: CASSDRGVDTEAFF. CDR3 in DNA: TGCGCCAGCAGTGATCGGGGCGTGGACACTGAAGCTTTCTTT.

V usage is TRBV9 and J usage is TRBJ2-2; 7 bases align to TRBD2. The germline CDR1 and CDR2 sequences are SGDLS and YYNGEE. The CDR3 covers 14 residues. Trimming at V came to 3 bases and at J to 1 base, leaving 0 bases not matched to a gene. As DNA, the CDR3 is TGTGCCAGCAGCGCTAGCGGGAACACCGGGGAGCTGTTTTTT. This codes for CASSASGNTGELFF.

The V call is TRBV6-6, the J call TRBJ1-1; no definite D call. The CDR3 covers 15 residues. Trimming left V 2 bases short and J 3 bases short, with 13 bases between. The germline V gene has CDR1 MNHNY and CDR2 SVGAGI (reference sequence). CDR3 loop: CASSYGVYGDTEAFF. CDR3 coding DNA: TGTGCCAGCAGTTACGGTGTATATGGGGACACTGAAGCTTTCTTT.

This clone appeared a single time. The rearrangement links TRBV5-6 to TRBJ1-6; TRBD1 matches 9 bases. CDR1 SGHDT and CDR2 YYEEEE come from the germline V gene. There are 15 residues in the CDR3. Losses at the gene ends were 0 bases for V and 8 bases for J; bases not matched to a gene: 3. CDR3 DNA: TGTGCCAGCAGCTTGGGGGACAGGGTCCATTCACCCCTCCACTTT. Its translation: CASSLGDRVHSPLHF.

The gene calls are TRBV7-9 and TRBJ2-7, with D maybe TRBD2 (6 bases). Germline CDR1 is SEHNR and CDR2 is FQNEAQ (reference sequence). Trimming pared 6 bases from V and 4 bases from J, leaving 7 bases between. This CDR3 comprises 11 residues. CDR3 sequence (DNA): TGTGCCAGCAGTCGGGAGTACGAGCAGTACTTC. Translating gives CASSREYEQYF.

This clone showed up just once. The chain recombines TRBV28 with TRBJ2-6; 7 bases fit TRBD2. The length of the CDR3 is 19 residues. V shed 6 bases and J 0 bases; nucleotides not matched to a gene: 14. Germline CDR1 and CDR2: MDHEN and SYDVKM. The CDR3 DNA sequence: TGTGCCAGCAGCCCGCTGTGGGGGGGGGATTACTCTGGGGCCAACGTCCTGACTTTC. It encodes CASSPLWGGDYSGANVLTF.

The rearrangement links TRBV7-2 to TRBJ2-7, with 10 bases identical to TRBD2. This CDR3 comprises 16 residues. Trimming at V came to 5 bases and at J to 3 bases, leaving 10 bases not matched to a gene. Germline assignment: CDR1 SGHTA and CDR2 FQGNSA. CDR3 sequence (DNA): TGTGCCAGCAGCCGAAGACTAGCGGGCTCGAACTACGAGCAGTACTTC. The encoded protein is CASSRRLAGSNYEQYF.

The chain couples TRBV28 to TRBJ2-5, with 7 bases lining up with TRBD1. Looked up from germline, CDR1 is MDHEN and CDR2 is SYDVKM. The J segment lost 4 bases and the V segment lost 6 bases, leaving 5 bases of the junction unmatched. This CDR3 spans 13 amino acids. This CDR3 is CASRDTGVETQYF. Here the CDR3 DNA reads TGTGCCAGCAGGGACACAGGGGTAGAGACCCAGTACTTC.

In this sample, this clone turned up once. The chain couples TRBV12-5 to TRBJ2-1; no definite D call. Germline assignment: CDR1 LGHNT and CDR2 FRNRAP. The CDR3 extends over 16 amino acids. The V end was cut by 4 bases, the J end by 7 bases, with 20 bases between. CDR3 sequence reads: CASGSGIDGIRNEQFF. CDR3 DNA: TGTGCTAGTGGTTCCGGCATCGATGGGATCCGAAATGAGCAGTTCTTC.

The V gene is TRBV30, the J gene TRBJ2-5; D call uncertain. The last part of the DNA fits TRBJ2-7 better; the J call may be wrong. Per the germline V gene, CDR1 is GTSNPN and CDR2 is SVGIG (reference sequence). The CDR3 is 13 amino acids. In nucleotides, the CDR3 is TGTGCCTGGAGAGGAGTCGGTTCCTACGAGCAGTACTTC. Translation gives CAWRGVGSYEQYF.

This chain connects TRBV7-6 to TRBJ2-2, with D tentatively TRBD2 (7 bases). The V gene's germline CDR1 is SGHVS and CDR2 FNYEAQ. CDR3 length equals 16 residues. The V and J ends lost 0 bases and 0 bases respectively, with 8 bases between them. The CDR3 sequence is CASSLAGGPNTGELFF. CDR3 in DNA: TGTGCCAGCAGCTTAGCGGGGGGGCCGAACACCGGGGAGCTGTTTTTT.

The rearrangement uses TRBV4-1 and TRBJ1-1; 7 bases are a match to TRBD1. With 2 bases clipped from V and 1 base from J, the junction kept 4 bases outside the gene matches. The CDR3 length is 15 residues. Germline loops: CDR1 MGHRA, CDR2 YSYEKL. The CDR3 DNA reads as TGCGCCAGCAGCCAACTAAGGACAGGGAACACTGAAGCTTTCTTT. This codes for CASSQLRTGNTEAFF.

The chain uses TRBV28 and TRBJ2-1, with TRBD2 matching over 13 bases. V trimming: 6 bases; J trimming: 8 bases; junction bases outside the gene matches: 7. Germline V lookup: CDR1 MDHEN, CDR2 SYDVKM. The CDR3 has 15 amino acids. The CDR3 DNA sequence: TGTGCCAGCAGCCCTACTAGCGGGGGGGCCCATGAGCAGTTCTTC. This sequence encodes CASSPTSGGAHEQFF.

V usage is TRBV18 and J usage is TRBJ2-5, with 9 bases identical to TRBD1. The length of the CDR3 is 13 residues. V shed 6 bases and J 5 bases; nucleotides not matched to a gene: 4. Germline V lookup: CDR1 KGHSH, CDR2 LQKENI. CDR3: CASSPGQGETQYF. DNA of the CDR3: TGTGCCAGCTCCCCGGGACAGGGCGAGACCCAGTACTTC.

The chain is built from TRBV28 and TRBJ1-2; D gene ambiguous. V was trimmed by 2 bases and J by 0 bases, leaving 13 bases between them. Germline V gene lookup returns CDR1 MDHEN and CDR2 SYDVKM. This CDR3 contains 16 residues. CDR3 in amino acids: CASSLPPWAANYGYTF. The CDR3 DNA is TGTGCCAGCAGTTTACCCCCTTGGGCTGCTAACTATGGCTACACCTTC.

The V and J genes are TRBV18 and TRBJ1-1, with a weak D call TRBD1 (5 bases). V lost 4 bases to trimming and J lost 5 bases, with 17 bases between them. The CDR3 spans 15 residues. Per the germline V gene, CDR1 is KGHSH and CDR2 is LQKENI. CDR3 region: CASSRGGSGITEAFF. Written as DNA, the CDR3 is TGTGCCAGCTCACGCGGTGGGTCAGGGATTACTGAAGCTTTCTTT.

This chain joins TRBV2 and TRBJ1-4; D gene uncertain. This CDR3 is 14 amino acids long. V was clipped by 7 bases and J by 0 bases, with 9 bases between them. The germline V gene encodes CDR1 SNHLY and CDR2 FYNNEI. Here the CDR3 DNA reads TGTGCCAGCAAGGGAAACCCAACTAATGAAAAACTGTTTTTT. Translation gives CASKGNPTNEKLFF.

This chain uses TRBV4-1 with TRBJ2-5; D gene ambiguous. V was trimmed by 1 base and J by 6 bases, leaving 12 bases between them. Germline values: CDR1 MGHRA, CDR2 YSYEKL. The CDR3 runs to 14 residues. This chain's CDR3 is CASSQVSSFKTQYF. CDR3 DNA sequence: TGCGCCAGCAGCCAAGTTAGTAGCTTCAAGACCCAGTACTTC.

This clone was seen only once. The chain has TRBV7-2 and TRBJ1-5; D is possibly TRBD1 (6 bases). This CDR3 region has 15 residues. V lost 5 bases to trimming and J lost 6 bases, with 17 bases between them. Germline CDR1 SGHTA, CDR2 FQGNSA. CDR3 sequence (DNA): TGTGCCAGCAGCCGGGGGGCAGGGGAGGGTCAGCCCCAGCATTTT. It encodes CASSRGAGEGQPQHF. Full variable domain (rest looked up from reference TRBV7-2 and TRBJ1-5): GAGVSQSPSNKVTEKGKDVELRCDPISGHTALYWYRQSLGQGLEFLIYFQGNSAPDKSGLPSDRFSAERTGGSVSTLTIQRTQQEDSAVYLCASSRGAGEGQPQHFGDGTRLSIL.

The chain joins TRBV7-2 to TRBJ2-7, with TRBD1 identical over 7 bases. Germline V gene sequence: CDR1 SGHTA, CDR2 FQGNSA. The CDR3 length is 15 residues. After removal of 5 bases from V and 3 bases from J, the junction contained 10 bases not matched to a gene. The CDR3 coding sequence is TGTGCCAGCAGCCTCCCGGGACAGCCTTTCTACGAGCAGTACTTC. As protein: CASSLPGQPFYEQYF.

Of note for this clone: Other DNA sequences from this sample encode an identical CDR3 as well. V gene TRBV19 combines with J gene TRBJ1-1; 9 bases are a match to TRBD1. Trimming at V came to 6 bases and at J to 0 bases, leaving 2 bases not matched to a gene. Germline V gene data show CDR1 as LNHDA and CDR2 as SQIVND (reference sequence). The length of the CDR3 is 14 residues. The CDR3 DNA follows: TGTGCCAGTAGGGGACAGGGAGTGAACACTGAAGCTTTCTTT. Amino acid sequence: CASRGQGVNTEAFF.

V and J are TRBV28 and TRBJ2-3; 8 nucleotides line up with TRBD2. This CDR3 contains 15 residues. V dropped 6 bases and J dropped 0; count of bases not matched to a gene: 5. The V gene's germline CDR1 is MDHEN and CDR2 SYDVKM. Here the CDR3 DNA reads TGTGCCAGCAGCCCCGGACTAGCTAGCACAGATACGCAGTATTTT. This sequence encodes CASSPGLASTDTQYF.

The V and J genes are TRBV9 and TRBJ2-7, with D tentatively TRBD1 or TRBD2 (5 bases each). CDR1 and CDR2 (germline): SGDLS, YYNGEE. V was trimmed by 3 bases and J by 2 bases, leaving 15 bases between them. This CDR3 is built from 15 residues. DNA of the CDR3: TGTGCCAGCAGCGCGGGGACGGAGAACCCCTACGAGCAGTACTTC. The encoded protein is CASSAGTENPYEQYF.

This clone was seen a single time. The chain carries TRBV27 and TRBJ2-6; D gene uncertain. The CDR3 has 14 residues. Looked up from germline, CDR1 is MNHEY and CDR2 is SMNVEV (reference sequence). V lost 4 bases to trimming and J lost 0 bases, with 4 bases between them. This CDR3 is CASSSISGANVLTF. CDR3 bases: TGTGCCAGCAGTTCCATCTCTGGGGCCAACGTCCTGACTTTC. Using reference TRBV27 and TRBJ2-6 for the parts outside the CDR3, the full variable domain is EAQVTQNPRYLITVTGKKLTVTCSQNMNHEYMSWYRQDPGLGLRQIYYSMNVEVTDKGDVPEGYKVSRKEKRNFPLILESPSPNQTSLYFCASSSISGANVLTFGAGSRLTVL.

The chain combines TRBV28 with TRBJ1-2; 8 nucleotides align to TRBD1. This CDR3 is 14 amino acids long. Losses at the gene ends were 3 bases for V and 6 bases for J; bases not matched to a gene: 6. CDR1 is MDHEN and CDR2 is SYDVKM in the germline V gene. The CDR3 reads CASSFETGVDGYTF. The CDR3 DNA reads as TGTGCCAGCAGTTTTGAGACAGGGGTCGATGGCTACACCTTC.